Shown below are 30 T cell receptor beta chains from a single sample sequenced in a study of cytomegalovirus exposure and HLA in healthy donors. 60 Vbeta and 13 Jbeta primers were used in PCR. Generated by immunoSEQ multiplex PCR, the TCRdb table keeps only in-frame clones and is missing some. The sample includes fewer than 200,000 clones, more than 75% of them seen just once. The sequenced material came from PBMCs. The receptors were sampled from a girl between 10 and 17 years old in good health and CMV-seropositive.

The chain recombines TRBV13 with TRBJ1-3; tentative D call: TRBD1 (6 bases). The V end was cut by 1 base, the J end by 3 bases, with 7 bases between. CDR3 size: 14 residues. CDR1 and CDR2 (germline): PRHDT, FYEKMQ (reference sequence). CDR3 residues: CASSLAQGGNTIYF. The DNA for the CDR3 is TGTGCCAGCAGCTTAGCACAGGGTGGAAACACCATATATTTT.

This chain connects TRBV6-1 to TRBJ2-2, with a weak D call TRBD1 (5 bases). CDR1 and CDR2 (germline): MNHNS, SASEGT. The CDR3 loop spans 14 amino acids. V was trimmed by 1 base and J by 4 bases, leaving 7 bases between them. This chain's CDR3 is CASSEGGPTGELFF. The CDR3 DNA reads as TGTGCCAGCAGTGAAGGGGGCCCCACCGGGGAGCTGTTTTTT.

This chain joins TRBV6-6 and TRBJ1-3; 7 nucleotides align to TRBD1. J gave up 3 bases and V 6 bases, and 2 bases lay outside the gene matches. CDR3 length: 13 amino acids. Germline values: CDR1 MNHNY, CDR2 SVGAGI (reference sequence). CDR3 loop: CASRGTVGNTIYF. CDR3 in DNA: TGTGCCAGCAGGGGGACAGTTGGAAACACCATATATTTT.

The rearrangement joins TRBV7-2 to TRBJ2-5, with 8 bases lining up with TRBD1. Trimming cost V 5 bases and J 5 bases; bases outside gene matches: 1. Germline CDR1 SGHTA, CDR2 FQGNSA. The CDR3 spans 12 residues. This CDR3 is CASSGQGETQYF. In DNA, the CDR3 is TGTGCCAGCAGCGGACAGGGTGAGACCCAGTACTTC.

This clone was counted only a few times. The CDR3 is CASSQTGSYYEQYF. CDR3 bases: TGCGCCAGCAGCCAAACCGGGAGCTACTACGAGCAGTACTTC. The V and J genes are TRBV5-1 and TRBJ2-7, with D possibly TRBD2 on 6 matching bases. Germline CDR1 SGHRS, CDR2 YFSETQ. The CDR3 is made up of 14 amino acids. The V gene lost 4 bases and the J gene lost 3 bases, with 14 bases spanning the gap.

This chain connects TRBV10-1 to TRBJ2-3, with 7 positions matching TRBD2. This CDR3 region has 15 residues. Losses at the gene ends were 0 bases for V and 7 bases for J; bases not matched to a gene: 7. CDR1 is WNHNN and CDR2 is SYGVQD in the germline V gene (reference sequence). The CDR3 loop is CASSESRGGGHTQYF. The CDR3, as DNA: TGCGCCAGCAGTGAGTCTCGAGGCGGGGGACATACGCAGTATTTT.

The chain carries TRBV5-1 and TRBJ2-7, with a weak D call TRBD2 (6 bases). CDR3 size: 15 residues. V lost 0 bases to trimming and J lost 0 bases, with 10 bases between them. Germline V gene sequence: CDR1 SGHRS, CDR2 YFSETQ. CDR3: CASSLAAGSSYEQYF. The CDR3 DNA reads TGCGCCAGCAGCTTGGCCGCGGGATCCTCCTACGAGCAGTACTTC.

This clone occurred once. This chain links TRBV4-3 with TRBJ2-4; TRBD2 matches at 11 bases. Germline V gene data show CDR1 as LGHNA and CDR2 as YSLEER. This CDR3 has 18 amino acids. V lost 4 bases to trimming and J lost 6 bases; unmatched junction nucleotides: 14. The chain's CDR3 is CASSLWRESSGGINIQYF. The CDR3 nucleotides are TGCGCCAGCAGCCTCTGGCGAGAGTCTAGCGGGGGGATAAACATTCAGTACTTC.

The chain is built from TRBV5-1 and TRBJ2-5; 7 bases are a match to TRBD2. This CDR3 is built from 14 residues. V trimming: 0 bases; J trimming: 4 bases; junction bases outside the gene matches: 3. Germline V gene data show CDR1 as SGHRS and CDR2 as YFSETQ. The DNA for the CDR3 is TGCGCCAGCAGCTTGGGTTTAGCGGGAGAGACCCAGTACTTC. Translated: CASSLGLAGETQYF.

The rearrangement links TRBV27 to TRBJ1-2, with 8 bases matching TRBD1. Germline CDR1 MNHEY, CDR2 SMNVEV (reference sequence). The ends lost 8 bases at V and 1 base at J; junction bases unmatched: 6. This CDR3 has 14 amino acids. The CDR3 here is CASSPGGFNYGYTF. CDR3 nucleotide sequence: TGTGCCAGCTCCCCAGGGGGCTTTAACTATGGCTACACCTTC.

The chain uses TRBV28 and TRBJ2-3; maybe TRBD2 (6 bases). Trimming cost V 7 bases and J 3 bases, with 14 bases left between them. CDR1 MDHEN and CDR2 SYDVKM come from the germline V gene. This CDR3 contains 14 residues. The DNA of the CDR3 is TGTGCCAGCACCCTTAGGGCGGGAACAGATACGCAGTATTTT. Its protein product is CASTLRAGTDTQYF.

The chain employs TRBV19 and TRBJ2-7, with D possibly being TRBD2 (7 bases). CDR1 and CDR2 (germline): LNHDA, SQIVND (reference sequence). V lost 3 bases, J lost 5 bases, and 14 bases lay in between. There are 14 residues in the CDR3. This CDR3 is CASSIVGGGHEQYF. The CDR3, as DNA: TGTGCCAGTAGTATTGTGGGCGGGGGCCACGAGCAGTACTTC.

V is TRBV7-2 and J is TRBJ1-5, with D tentatively TRBD1 (5 bases). CDR3 length: 13 residues. Germline V gene sequence: CDR1 SGHTA, CDR2 FQGNSA. The germline V and J ends were trimmed by 4 bases and 5 bases, with 9 bases remaining between them. CDR3 sequence (DNA): TGTGCCAGCAGCTCCGACAGAGATCAGCCCCAGCATTTT. It codes for CASSSDRDQPQHF.

The rearrangement links TRBV19 to TRBJ2-2, with D possibly being TRBD2 (5 bases). Germline assignment: CDR1 LNHDA and CDR2 SQIVND (reference sequence). The ends were cut back, 1 base at V and 3 bases at J, with 12 bases in the middle. This CDR3 spans 16 amino acids. DNA for the CDR3: TGTGCCAGTAGTATAGGGCCGGGGTGGGACACCGGGGAGCTGTTTTTT. This encodes CASSIGPGWDTGELFF.

This sequence joins TRBV5-6 and TRBJ2-5; possible D gene TRBD2, 6 bases. The V gene lost 4 bases and the J gene lost 5 bases, with 18 bases spanning the gap. Germline CDR1 SGHDT, CDR2 YYEEEE. CDR3 size: 15 residues. CDR3 bases: TGTGCCAGCAGCACCCGGGACTGGTGGGGGGAGACCCAGTACTTC. Its protein product is CASSTRDWWGETQYF.

This rearrangement joins TRBV7-8 to TRBJ2-7; 7 bases are shared with TRBD1. The CDR3 runs 15 residues. Germline trimming cut 3 bases from V and 1 base from J; bases unmatched to any gene: 6. Germline V gives CDR1 SGHVS, CDR2 FQNEAQ. CDR3 DNA sequence: TGTGCCAGCAGCTTCCCGACAGGGCTTTCCTACGAGCAGTACTTC. Amino acid sequence: CASSFPTGLSYEQYF.

This clone was detected once. J is TRBJ2-7 and V is TRBV27, with TRBD1 matching 7 bases. V was pared by 6 bases and J by 0 bases, with 8 bases of the junction left unmatched. CDR3 length: 15 residues. CDR1 MNHEY and CDR2 SMNVEV come from the germline V gene (reference sequence). This CDR3 is CASRRDSTPSYEQYF. As DNA, the CDR3 is TGTGCCAGCAGAAGGGACAGCACCCCCTCCTACGAGCAGTACTTC.

V usage is TRBV19 and J usage is TRBJ1-2; 9 bases are shared with TRBD1. Germline V lookup: CDR1 LNHDA, CDR2 SQIVND (reference sequence). The ends lost 5 bases at V and 7 bases at J; junction bases unmatched: 5. The CDR3 has 13 amino acids. The CDR3 sequence: CASSPGTGSGYTF. The CDR3 DNA is TGTGCCAGTAGTCCAGGGACAGGGAGTGGCTACACCTTC.

V usage is TRBV28 and J usage is TRBJ1-1; 8 bases match TRBD1. This CDR3 spans 14 amino acids. The trim removed 5 bases at V and 5 bases at J, leaving 7 bases unmatched. The germline gives CDR1 MDHEN, CDR2 SYDVKM. CDR3 in amino acids: CASSTPTGGTEAFF. The CDR3 coding sequence is TGTGCCAGCAGTACCCCTACAGGGGGGACTGAAGCTTTCTTT.

V gene TRBV7-3 combines with J gene TRBJ2-6; D is unclear. The germline CDR1 and CDR2 sequences are SGHTA and FQGTGA. CDR3 length: 15 residues. The V end was cut by 5 bases, the J end by 1 base, with 9 bases between. This chain's CDR3 is CASSPAASGANVLTF. The CDR3 DNA reads TGTGCCAGCAGCCCCGCGGCGTCTGGGGCCAACGTCCTGACTTTC.

The chain joins TRBV19 to TRBJ2-1; possible D gene TRBD1, 5 bases. The CDR3 has 15 amino acids. The germline V and J ends were trimmed by 5 bases and 7 bases, with 18 bases remaining between them. Per the germline V gene, CDR1 is LNHDA and CDR2 is SQIVND (reference sequence). CDR3 sequence reads: CASSPLGKGLNEQFF. For the CDR3, the DNA is TGTGCCAGTAGTCCCTTAGGGAAGGGGCTGAATGAGCAGTTCTTC. The full variable domain, its missing parts supplied by reference TRBV19 and TRBJ2-1, is DGGITQSPKYLFRKEGQNVTLSCEQNLNHDAMYWYRQDPGQGLRLIYYSQIVNDFQKGDIAEGYSVSREKKESFPLTVTSAQKNPTAFYLCASSPLGKGLNEQFFGPGTRLTVL.

The V and J genes are TRBV28 and TRBJ2-7; 7 positions match TRBD1. The CDR3 consists of 12 residues. Unmatched junction bases numbered 8, after V lost 4 bases and J lost 11 bases. CDR1 MDHEN and CDR2 SYDVKM come from the germline V gene. CDR3 bases: TGTGCCAGCAGTTCCCCCTTGGACAGGAAGTACTTC. Translated: CASSSPLDRKYF.

This chain uses TRBV30 with TRBJ2-1; D gene uncertain. The V end lost 2 bases, the J end lost 6 bases, and 2 bases lay between the germline ends. The CDR3 totals 10 residues. Germline values: CDR1 GTSNPN, CDR2 SVGIG (reference sequence). As DNA, the CDR3 is TGTGCCTGGAGTCTCAATGAGCAGTTCTTC. This codes for CAWSLNEQFF.

The sample holds a few counts of this clone. The rearrangement links TRBV25-1 to TRBJ2-1, with 12 bases fitting TRBD1. The CDR3 contains 17 residues. Germline values: CDR1 MGHDK, CDR2 SYGVNS. The trim removed 7 bases at V and 6 bases at J, leaving 13 bases unmatched. In DNA, the CDR3 is TGTGCCAGCACCCCCCCCCACCGGGACAGGGGGCTCAATGAGCAGTTCTTC. Translated: CASTPPHRDRGLNEQFF. The entire variable domain, with the rest obtained from reference TRBV25-1 and TRBJ2-1, is as follows: EADIYQTPRYLVIGTGKKITLECSQTMGHDKMYWYQQDPGMELHLIHYSYGVNSTEKGDLSSESTVSRIRTEHFPLTLESARPSHTSQYLCASTPPHRDRGLNEQFFGPGTRLTVL.

The chain joins TRBV11-2 to TRBJ1-3; tentative D call: TRBD1 (6 bases). Trimming took 4 bases from V and 2 from J, leaving 12 bases between them. CDR1 SGHAT and CDR2 FQNNGV come from the germline V gene. CDR3 length: 15 residues. The CDR3 bases are TGTGCCAGCAGCTCGCCCCGGGACACTGGAAACACCATATATTTT. Amino acids: CASSSPRDTGNTIYF.

The rearrangement uses TRBV27 and TRBJ2-1; 8 bases line up with TRBD2. V shed 2 bases and J 5 bases; nucleotides not matched to a gene: 8. The germline V gene encodes CDR1 MNHEY and CDR2 SMNVEV (reference sequence). The CDR3 runs 16 residues. DNA for the CDR3: TGTGCCAGCAGTTTAATGGCGGGGGGCGGAGACAATGAGCAGTTCTTC. Its protein is CASSLMAGGGDNEQFF.

The chain couples TRBV5-1 to TRBJ2-1; possibly TRBD1 for D (6 bases). Germline-derived CDR1 and CDR2 are SGHRS and YFSETQ. The CDR3 runs to 15 residues. Trimming took off 0 bases at V and 9 bases at J, with 16 bases between the two ends. The CDR3 DNA follows: TGCGCCAGCAGCTTGGAAGGGGGAACCTACGTTGAGCAGTTCTTC. Protein: CASSLEGGTYVEQFF.

J is TRBJ1-1 and V is TRBV30, with TRBD1 matching over 9 bases. Trimming took 2 bases from V and 5 from J; bases not matched to a gene: 6. This CDR3 spans 14 amino acids. Germline V gene sequence: CDR1 GTSNPN, CDR2 SVGIG (reference sequence). CDR3 region: CAWSSGTGRTEAFF. CDR3 nucleotides: TGTGCCTGGAGTTCCGGGACAGGGAGGACTGAAGCTTTCTTT.

This sequence joins TRBV6-6 and TRBJ2-2; 8 bases fit TRBD2. CDR3 length: 16 amino acids. J was trimmed by 6 bases and V by 3 bases; bases with no gene match: 9. Germline V gene lookup returns CDR1 MNHNY and CDR2 SVGAGI (reference sequence). CDR3 loop: CASSYRAGRGAGELFF. The CDR3 DNA sequence: TGTGCCAGCAGTTATCGGGCCGGGCGGGGGGCCGGGGAGCTGTTTTTT.

This clone occurred a few times. The chain links TRBV6-1 to TRBJ2-7, with 8 bases matching TRBD1. This CDR3 has 15 residues. CDR1 is MNHNS and CDR2 is SASEGT in the germline V gene. With V trimmed by 6 bases and J by 4 bases, 11 bases remained unmatched. The CDR3 loop reads CASSAGGVDTYEQYF. The CDR3 DNA follows: TGTGCCAGCAGCGCAGGGGGCGTTGATACTTACGAGCAGTACTTC.